Below are 25 T cell receptor beta chains sequenced from a single sample in a study of neurological immune-mediated disorders. One entry per CDR3 protein, called by TCRdb with MiXCR from the 5' RACE reads. The table includes tens of thousands of distinct CDR3 sequences, around 9.9% detected once. Specimen: PBMCs. These receptor sequences come from a man aged 50-59 years in good health.

This clonotype was picked up many times. V gene TRBV9 combines with J gene TRBJ2-1, with TRBD2 as a possible D gene (7 bases). V was shortened by 1 base and J by 8 bases, with 16 bases between the two germline ends. CDR1 and CDR2 (germline): SGDLS, YYNGEE. The CDR3 length is 15 residues. The CDR3 DNA follows: TGTGCCAGCAGCGTAAGAGGGGGGGCCCTGGATGAGCAGTTCTTC. The encoded protein is CASSVRGGALDEQFF.

This clonotype was recorded a few times. The chain couples TRBV20-1 to TRBJ2-1, with 8 bases matching TRBD2. V lost 3 bases to trimming and J lost 4 bases; unmatched junction nucleotides: 8. This CDR3 is 15 amino acids long. The germline V gene has CDR1 DFQATT and CDR2 SNEGSKA (reference sequence). Here the CDR3 reads CSARRLASTYNEQFF. The CDR3 DNA sequence: TGCAGTGCTAGGAGACTAGCGTCAACTTACAATGAGCAGTTCTTC.

There are many counts of this clonotype. V is TRBV20-1 and J is TRBJ2-5; the match to TRBD2 covers 14 bases. CDR3 length: 15 residues. J gave up 0 bases and V 6 bases, and 3 bases lay outside the gene matches. Germline V lookup: CDR1 DFQATT, CDR2 SNEGSKA (reference sequence). The CDR3 loop is CSALGLAGDQETQYF. DNA of the CDR3: TGCAGTGCCCTGGGACTAGCGGGAGACCAAGAGACCCAGTACTTC.

This clonotype was found many times. The V gene is TRBV10-3, the J gene TRBJ2-7, with 10 bases that match TRBD2. Germline loops: CDR1 ENHRY, CDR2 SYGVKD. The CDR3 runs to 16 residues. The junction had 15 bases not matched to a gene; V was cut back by 6 bases and J by 7 bases. The DNA for the CDR3 is TGTGCCATCAGAGGAGCAAGCGGGGGGGCCTCCTGGGAGCAGTACTTC. Residues: CAIRGASGGASWEQYF.

This clonotype was found many times. This chain uses TRBV20-1 with TRBJ2-1; 9 bases are a match to TRBD2. This CDR3 contains 15 residues. From germline, CDR1 is DFQATT and CDR2 SNEGSKA (reference sequence). Trimming took 0 bases from V and 7 from J; bases not matched to a gene: 7. The CDR3 spells CSARDGGGGANEQFF. The CDR3 bases are TGCAGTGCTAGAGACGGTGGCGGGGGGGCGAATGAGCAGTTCTTC.

This clonotype came up many times. V and J are TRBV5-1 and TRBJ2-7; D is perhaps TRBD2 (5 bases). Germline V lookup: CDR1 SGHRS, CDR2 YFSETQ. The CDR3 covers 15 residues. V lost 6 bases and J lost 7, with 23 bases in between. The CDR3 DNA follows: TGCGCCAGCACCCTATCGGGGTCTGTATCTGGAGAGCAGTACTTC. Translating it yields CASTLSGSVSGEQYF.

This clonotype was seen at least ten times. J is TRBJ2-7 and V is TRBV20-1; 15 positions agree with TRBD2. J gave up 1 base and V 6 bases, and 4 bases lay outside the gene matches. This CDR3 comprises 15 residues. CDR1 is DFQATT, CDR2 SNEGSKA, per germline (reference sequence). The CDR3 sequence: CSAGTSGGTSYEQYF. As DNA, the CDR3 is TGCAGTGCGGGGACTAGCGGGGGGACGTCCTACGAGCAGTACTTC.

This clonotype was seen ten or more times. The chain uses TRBV11-2 and TRBJ2-3, with TRBD2 as a possible D gene (5 bases). V lost 4 bases to trimming and J lost 4 bases, with 21 bases between them. The CDR3 spans 17 residues. Germline V gene lookup returns CDR1 SGHAT and CDR2 FQNNGV. In nucleotides, the CDR3 is TGTGCCAGCAGCTGGGGAGATGGCCGTCGACGCGCAGATACGCAGTATTTT. It is translated as CASSWGDGRRRADTQYF.

This clonotype was seen many times. This chain uses TRBV29-1 with TRBJ1-2, with unresolved D. CDR3 length: 14 residues. V was cut by 7 bases and J by 9 bases, with 24 bases left in between. Germline V gene lookup returns CDR1 SQVTM and CDR2 ANQGSEA. CDR3: CSARATEGVLSYTF. Here the CDR3 DNA reads TGCAGCGCCCGGGCCACGGAGGGAGTATTAAGCTACACCTTC.

This clonotype was detected many times. This rearrangement joins TRBV10-3 to TRBJ1-1; TRBD1 is a possible D gene (5 bases). Germline loops: CDR1 ENHRY, CDR2 SYGVKD. The CDR3 runs to 16 residues. V lost 6 bases and J 4 bases, leaving 21 bases between the germline ends. The CDR3 DNA follows: TGTGCCATCAGACCCCCAGCAGGGAGGGCAAGCACTGAAGCTTTCTTT. Protein sequence: CAIRPPAGRASTEAFF.

This clonotype has a count of ten or more. V gene TRBV20-1 combines with J gene TRBJ2-7; D is possibly TRBD2 (5 bases). Germline V gives CDR1 DFQATT, CDR2 SNEGSKA (reference sequence). This CDR3 spans 12 amino acids. V was trimmed by 6 bases and J by 4 bases, leaving 13 bases between them. CDR3 loop: CSASLARYEQYF. The CDR3 DNA is TGCAGTGCCAGTCTAGCTAGGTACGAGCAGTACTTC.

Ten or more counts support this clonotype. V usage is TRBV2 and J usage is TRBJ2-3; a possible D gene is TRBD2 (5 bases). The CDR3 is 13 amino acids. Between the trimmed V and J ends, which lost 4 bases and 5 bases, there was a span of 10 bases. Germline V gene sequence: CDR1 SNHLY, CDR2 FYNNEI. The CDR3 loop reads CASSAEVGDTQYF. The CDR3 DNA sequence: TGTGCCAGCAGTGCGGAGGTCGGAGATACGCAGTATTTT.

This clonotype was counted many times. The V call is TRBV5-1, the J call TRBJ2-7, with 7 bases lining up with TRBD1. The CDR3 runs to 12 residues. Germline assignment: CDR1 SGHRS and CDR2 YFSETQ. J gave up 5 bases and V 5 bases, and 4 bases lay outside the gene matches. The DNA of the CDR3 is TGCGCCAGCAGTAGGGGGCAGGACGAGCAGTACTTC. Encoded protein: CASSRGQDEQYF.

This clonotype has a count of ten or more. This chain links TRBV20-1 with TRBJ1-6; D remains unclear. Germline CDR1 reads DFQATT; CDR2 reads SNEGSKA (reference sequence). The germline V and J ends were trimmed by 5 bases and 6 bases, with 14 bases remaining between them. The CDR3 has 14 amino acids. CDR3 in DNA: TGCAGTGCTCCGGATGAGCGGGTTAATTCACCCCTCCACTTT. As protein: CSAPDERVNSPLHF.

This clonotype was picked up many times. The CDR3 spells CASSRGRADTQYF. The DNA of the CDR3 is TGCGCCAGCAGCAGGGGACGGGCAGATACGCAGTATTTT. The chain recombines TRBV5-1 with TRBJ2-3; the D call may be TRBD1 or TRBD2 (5 bases each). This CDR3 region has 13 residues. Trimming stripped 4 bases from V and 4 bases from J, with 10 bases between. Per the germline V gene, CDR1 is SGHRS and CDR2 is YFSETQ.

This clonotype has a handful of counts. The rearrangement links TRBV30 to TRBJ2-3; no reliable D call. The germline V gene has CDR1 GTSNPN and CDR2 SVGIG (reference sequence). The V and J ends lost 3 bases and 4 bases respectively, with 2 bases between them. The CDR3 runs 10 residues. CDR3 protein: CAWSADTQYF. The CDR3 region has the DNA TGTGCCTGGAGCGCAGATACGCAGTATTTT.

This clonotype occurred many times. The chain links TRBV3-1 to TRBJ2-5; 10 bases agree with TRBD2. CDR1 LGHDT and CDR2 YNNKEL come from the germline V gene (reference sequence). J gave up 4 bases and V 0 bases, and 2 bases lay outside the gene matches. This CDR3 has 15 residues. The CDR3 nucleotides are TGTGCCAGCAGCCAAGAAGCGGGGGGGCGAGAGACCCAGTACTTC. Translation gives CASSQEAGGRETQYF.

Ten or more counts support this clonotype. The chain couples TRBV5-1 to TRBJ2-3, with D maybe TRBD2 (6 bases). Between the trimmed V and J ends, which lost 2 bases and 4 bases, there was a span of 11 bases. This CDR3 contains 14 residues. Germline V gene data show CDR1 as SGHRS and CDR2 as YFSETQ. The chain's CDR3 is CASSFLRGADTQYF. In DNA, the CDR3 is TGCGCCAGCAGCTTTCTGCGGGGCGCAGATACGCAGTATTTT.

There are many counts of this clonotype. The chain joins TRBV5-1 to TRBJ2-1; 7 bases are shared with TRBD1. The CDR3 has 14 residues. The V segment lost 4 bases and the J segment 5 bases; nucleotides outside the gene matches: 6. CDR1 SGHRS and CDR2 YFSETQ come from the germline V gene. CDR3 bases: TGCGCCAGCAGCGTACAGGGGCCCCACAATGAGCAGTTCTTC. Protein: CASSVQGPHNEQFF.

This clonotype was picked up many times. The chain couples TRBV6-5 to TRBJ1-2; TRBD1 aligns across 7 bases. The J segment lost 4 bases and the V segment lost 6 bases, leaving 5 bases of the junction unmatched. Germline assignment: CDR1 MNHEY and CDR2 SVGAGI. The CDR3 runs to 13 residues. The CDR3 DNA is TGTGCCAGCAGCGAACAGGGGTCCTATGGCTACACCTTC. It translates to CASSEQGSYGYTF.

The table lists this clonotype with many counts. The V gene is TRBV20-1, the J gene TRBJ1-3; D is unclear. The CDR3 runs 14 residues. The V end lost 1 base, the J end lost 0 bases, and 7 bases lay between the germline ends. CDR1 and CDR2 from the germline V gene are DFQATT and SNEGSKA (reference sequence). The CDR3 spells CSARAENSGNTIYF. The CDR3 DNA reads as TGCAGTGCTAGAGCCGAGAACTCTGGAAACACCATATATTTT.

Ten or more counts support this clonotype. J is TRBJ2-2 and V is TRBV5-1; the D gene is possibly TRBD2 (6 bases). CDR3 size: 17 residues. Looked up from germline, CDR1 is SGHRS and CDR2 is YFSETQ. V lost 0 bases to trimming and J lost 1 base, with 13 bases between them. CDR3 sequence (DNA): TGCGCCAGCAGCTTGGGACGGGACGGGGGGAACACCGGGGAGCTGTTTTTT. It is translated as CASSLGRDGGNTGELFF.

This clonotype was recorded many times. This chain links TRBV18 with TRBJ2-5; 12 bases are a match to TRBD2. After removal of 5 bases from V and 4 bases from J, the junction contained 2 bases not matched to a gene. This CDR3 contains 14 residues. CDR1 and CDR2 from the germline V gene are KGHSH and LQKENI. The CDR3 nucleotides read TGTGCCAGCTCAGCGACTAGCGGGGGAGAGACCCAGTACTTC. It codes for CASSATSGGETQYF.

This sequence joins TRBV30 and TRBJ2-3; 7 bases are a match to TRBD2. The CDR3 loop spans 14 amino acids. Germline CDR1 and CDR2: GTSNPN and SVGIG (reference sequence). V trimming: 2 bases; J trimming: 0 bases; junction bases outside the gene matches: 2. CDR3 bases: TGTGCCTGGAGTCCCGGGAGGAGCACAGATACGCAGTATTTT. Translated: CAWSPGRSTDTQYF.

This clonotype was detected many times. V gene TRBV4-1 combines with J gene TRBJ1-1; 11 bases are shared with TRBD1. The germline CDR1 and CDR2 sequences are MGHRA and YSYEKL. The CDR3 consists of 17 residues. Trimming at V came to 2 bases and at J to 4 bases, leaving 9 bases not matched to a gene. In DNA, the CDR3 is TGCGCCAGCAGCCAACTAGGACAGGGGGCGCTTCGCACTGAAGCTTTCTTT. Its protein product is CASSQLGQGALRTEAFF.